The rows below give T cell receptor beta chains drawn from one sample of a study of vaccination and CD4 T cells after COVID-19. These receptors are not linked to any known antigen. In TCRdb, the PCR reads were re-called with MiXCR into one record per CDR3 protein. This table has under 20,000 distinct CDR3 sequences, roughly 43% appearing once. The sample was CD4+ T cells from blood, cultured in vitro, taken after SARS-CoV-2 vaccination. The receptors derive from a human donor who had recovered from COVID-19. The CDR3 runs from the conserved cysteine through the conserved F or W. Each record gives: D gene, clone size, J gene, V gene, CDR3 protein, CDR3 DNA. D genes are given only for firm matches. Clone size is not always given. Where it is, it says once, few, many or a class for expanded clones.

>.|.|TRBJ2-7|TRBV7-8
CASTLVARQSTYEQYF
TGTGCCAGCACCCTCGTCGCCCGGCAGTCGACCTACGAGCAGTACTTC
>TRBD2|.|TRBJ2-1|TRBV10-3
CAIRGLAGVNEQFF
TGTGCCATCAGAGGACTAGCGGGAGTCAATGAGCAGTTCTTC
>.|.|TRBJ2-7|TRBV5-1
CASTPESHSKYEQYF
TGCGCCAGCACGCCGGAAAGTCACAGTAAATACGAGCAGTACTTC
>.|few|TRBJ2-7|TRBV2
CASRRGSGLSSYEQYF
TGTGCCAGCAGGAGGGGCTCTGGGTTATCCTCCTACGAGCAGTACTTC
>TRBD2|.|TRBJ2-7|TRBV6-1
CASSRGLADTYEQYF
TGTGCCAGCAGTAGGGGACTAGCGGATACCTACGAGCAGTACTTC
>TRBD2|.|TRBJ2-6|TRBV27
CASSTGTSGFSGANVLTF
TGTGCCAGCAGCACCGGGACTAGCGGTTTCTCTGGGGCCAACGTCCTGACTTTC
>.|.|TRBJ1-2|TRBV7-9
CASSSRDRFDGYTF
TGTGCCAGCAGCTCCAGGGATAGGTTCGATGGCTACACCTTC
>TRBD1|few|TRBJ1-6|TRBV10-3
CAISSTGGGTPLHF
TGTGCCATCAGTTCTACAGGGGGCGGAACACCCCTCCACTTT
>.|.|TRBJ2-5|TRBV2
CASSEIGETQYF
TGTGCCAGCAGTGAAATAGGAGAGACCCAGTACTTC
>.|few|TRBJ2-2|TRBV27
CASSVRRTGELFF
TGTGCCAGCAGTGTGAGACGCACCGGGGAGCTGTTTTTT
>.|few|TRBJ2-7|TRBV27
CASSFPPFKYEQYF
TGTGCCAGCAGTTTTCCACCCTTCAAGTACGAGCAGTACTTC
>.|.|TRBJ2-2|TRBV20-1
CSAIRDTGELFF
TGCAGTGCTATACGGGACACCGGGGAGCTGTTTTTT
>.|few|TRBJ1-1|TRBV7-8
CASSLKGGWTEAFF
TGTGCCAGCAGCTTAAAGGGGGGTTGGACTGAAGCTTTCTTT
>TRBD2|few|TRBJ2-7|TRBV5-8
CASSLAVWRESYEQYF
TGTGCCAGCAGCTTGGCGGTCTGGCGGGAGAGTTACGAGCAGTACTTC
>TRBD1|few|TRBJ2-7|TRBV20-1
CSARDPGQDYEQYF
TGCAGTGCTAGAGACCCGGGACAGGACTACGAGCAGTACTTC
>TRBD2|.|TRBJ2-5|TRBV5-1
CASSLRSRLAGQETQYF
TGCGCCAGCAGCTTGAGGAGCCGACTAGCGGGTCAAGAGACCCAGTACTTC
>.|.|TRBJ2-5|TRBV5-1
CASSLVGGAGSETQYF
TGCGCCAGCAGCTTGGTCGGTGGGGCGGGCTCGGAGACCCAGTACTTC
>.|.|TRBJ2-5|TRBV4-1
CASSQDEKTQYF
TGCGCCAGCAGCCAAGACGAGAAGACCCAGTACTTC
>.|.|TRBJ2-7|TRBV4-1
CASSQPGSSYEQYF
TGCGCCAGCAGCCAACCGGGAAGCTCCTACGAGCAGTACTTC
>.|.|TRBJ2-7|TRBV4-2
CASSQGGGTHYEQYF
TGTGCCAGCAGCCAAGGGGGCGGGACGCACTACGAGCAGTACTTC
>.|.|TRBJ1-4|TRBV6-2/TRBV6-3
CASTGRDRYEKLFF
TGTGCCAGCACCGGTCGGGACCGTTACGAAAAACTGTTTTTT
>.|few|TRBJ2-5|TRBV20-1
CSASNRVGETQYF
TGCAGTGCTAGTAACAGGGTTGGGGAGACCCAGTACTTC
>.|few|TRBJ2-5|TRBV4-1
CASSQVAGSGAQYF
TGCGCCAGCAGCCAAGTTGCGGGCTCGGGGGCCCAGTACTTC
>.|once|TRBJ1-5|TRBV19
CASSLGREWVNSNQPQHF
TGTGCCAGTAGTTTGGGCCGGGAGTGGGTAAATTCCAATCAGCCCCAGCATTTT
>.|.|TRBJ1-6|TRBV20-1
CSASLGRNSPLHF
TGCAGTGCTAGTCTGGGTCGAAATTCACCCCTCCACTTT
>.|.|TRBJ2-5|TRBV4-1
CASSQGLQETQYF
TGCGCCAGCAGCCAAGGACTTCAAGAGACCCAGTACTTC
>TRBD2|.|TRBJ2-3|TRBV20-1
CSAKPGLATDTQYF
TGCAGTGCCAAGCCGGGACTAGCCACAGATACGCAGTATTTT
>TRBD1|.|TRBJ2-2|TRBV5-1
CASSLKPTGGHTGELFF
TGCGCCAGCAGCTTGAAGCCGACAGGGGGCCACACCGGGGAGCTGTTTTTT
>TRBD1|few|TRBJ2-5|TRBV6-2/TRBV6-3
CASSFGQEVAETQYF
TGTGCCAGCAGTTTTGGACAGGAGGTAGCAGAGACCCAGTACTTC
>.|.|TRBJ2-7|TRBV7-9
CASSSYSGLPYEQYF
TGTGCCAGCAGCTCGTACAGCGGGCTTCCCTACGAGCAGTACTTC
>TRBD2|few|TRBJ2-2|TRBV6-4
CASRRLAGASGELFF
TGTGCCAGCCGAAGACTAGCGGGAGCGTCCGGGGAGCTGTTTTTT
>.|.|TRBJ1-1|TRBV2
CASREDTNTEAFF
TGTGCCAGCAGGGAGGACACGAACACTGAAGCTTTCTTT
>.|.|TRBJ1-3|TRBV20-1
CSALGPLNPIYF
TGCAGTGCCCTCGGGCCCCTGAATCCCATATATTTT
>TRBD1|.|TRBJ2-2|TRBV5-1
CATKSTGGTTGELFF
TGCGCCACCAAGAGTACAGGGGGCACGACCGGGGAGCTGTTTTTT
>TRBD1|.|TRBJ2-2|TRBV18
CASSPLNRGTNTGELFF
TGTGCCAGCTCACCACTGAACAGGGGAACGAACACCGGGGAGCTGTTTTTT
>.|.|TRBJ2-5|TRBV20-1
CSAPKLGGQETQYF
TGCAGTGCCCCTAAGTTGGGGGGCCAAGAGACCCAGTACTTC
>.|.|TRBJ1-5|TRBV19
CASSSDQPQHF
TGTGCCAGTAGTTCGGATCAGCCCCAGCATTTT
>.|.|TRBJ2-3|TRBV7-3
CASSRTGGADTQYF
TGTGCCAGCAGTCGGACAGGAGGGGCAGATACGCAGTATTTT
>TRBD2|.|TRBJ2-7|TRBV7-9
CASSRTGGRSSYEQYF
TGTGCCAGCAGCCGGACGGGGGGTAGAAGCTCCTACGAGCAGTACTTC
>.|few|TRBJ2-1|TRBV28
CASSAGPGRNEQFF
TGTGCCAGCAGTGCCGGGCCAGGGAGAAATGAGCAGTTCTTC
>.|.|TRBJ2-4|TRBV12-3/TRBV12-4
CASSPRQVENIQYF
TGTGCCAGCAGCCCTCGGCAGGTGGAAAACATTCAGTACTTC
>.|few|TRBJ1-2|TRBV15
CATSRDQGPGTKGYTF
TGTGCCACCAGCAGAGATCAAGGTCCCGGGACGAAGGGCTACACCTTC
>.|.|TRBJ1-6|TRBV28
CASKDTPRGSPLHF
TGTGCCAGCAAAGACACCCCTCGGGGCTCACCCCTCCACTTT
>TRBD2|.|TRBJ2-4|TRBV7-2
CASSLDQAGVNIQYF
TGTGCCAGCAGCTTAGATCAAGCGGGAGTGAACATTCAGTACTTC
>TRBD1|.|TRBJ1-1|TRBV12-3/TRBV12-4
CASSLGQRLTEAFF
TGTGCCAGCAGTTTGGGACAGCGACTCACTGAAGCTTTCTTT
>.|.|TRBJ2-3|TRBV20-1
CSAASRDLTDTQYF
TGCAGTGCAGCGTCTCGGGATCTCACAGATACGCAGTATTTT
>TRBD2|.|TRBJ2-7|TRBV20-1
CSARIAGGRYEQYF
TGCAGTGCTAGGATAGCGGGAGGGCGATACGAGCAGTACTTC
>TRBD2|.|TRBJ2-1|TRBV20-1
CSAREPSGRAWAYNEQFF
TGCAGTGCTAGAGAACCTAGCGGGAGGGCCTGGGCTTACAATGAGCAGTTCTTC
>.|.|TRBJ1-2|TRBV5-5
CASSSSTTGYGYTF
TGTGCCAGCAGCTCATCAACAACAGGGTATGGCTACACCTTC
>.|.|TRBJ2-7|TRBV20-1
CSANPGAMEQYF
TGCAGTGCTAACCCGGGAGCCATGGAGCAGTACTTC
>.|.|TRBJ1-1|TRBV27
CASSLLERTEAFF
TGTGCCAGCAGTCTCCTGGAGAGGACTGAAGCTTTCTTT
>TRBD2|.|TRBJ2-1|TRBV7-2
CASSLGGGRAGEQFF
TGTGCCAGCAGCCTAGGAGGCGGGAGGGCCGGTGAGCAGTTCTTC
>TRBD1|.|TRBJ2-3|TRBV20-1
CSARDPHGQGSTDTQYF
TGCAGTGCTAGAGATCCCCACGGACAGGGGAGCACAGATACGCAGTATTTT
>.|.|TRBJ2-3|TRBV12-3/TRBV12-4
CASSFRGQRDTQYF
TGTGCCAGCAGTTTCCGGGGGCAACGGGATACGCAGTATTTT
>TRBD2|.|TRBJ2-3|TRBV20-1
CSARVTSGRSDTQYF
TGCAGTGCTAGAGTCACTAGCGGGAGGTCCGATACGCAGTATTTT